Below, 9 T cell receptor beta chains from the same sample are listed, as sequenced in a study of T-cell reconstitution after alpha-beta-depleted transplantation in children. Library preparation (for TCRbeta) was performed with unique molecular identifiers. One entry per CDR3 protein results from TCRdb running MiXCR on the PCR reads. The repertoire holds 800,000 to 1,000,000 distinct CDR3 sequences, with 25% to 35% as singletons. The specimen was PBMCs, mostly from graft donor cells, collected 360 days after TCRalphabeta/CD19-depleted stem cell transplant. Receptor source: a boy younger than two who had a stem cell transplant for SCID, so the T cells may come from the graft donor.

J is TRBJ2-7 and V is TRBV6-5, with TRBD1 identical over 10 bases. CDR3 size: 17 residues. CDR1 and CDR2 from the germline V gene are MNHEY and SVGAGI. V shed 2 bases, J shed 4 bases, and the junction held 11 bases outside the gene matches. CDR3 amino acids: CASSYLRPGQGTYEQYF. The DNA for the CDR3 is TGTGCCAGCAGTTACCTTCGACCGGGACAGGGGACGTACGAGCAGTACTTC.

V is TRBV20-1 and J is TRBJ2-7, with 9 bases matching TRBD2. The CDR3 is made up of 15 amino acids. Trimming at V came to 4 bases and at J to 0 bases, leaving 7 bases not matched to a gene. Germline V lookup: CDR1 DFQATT, CDR2 SNEGSKA (reference sequence). As DNA, the CDR3 is TGCAGTGCTACTGGACTAGCGAGGAGCTCCTACGAGCAGTACTTC. Its translation is CSATGLARSSYEQYF.

V gene TRBV20-1 combines with J gene TRBJ1-5, with D possibly being TRBD1 (5 bases). CDR3 size: 18 residues. The V end was cut by 3 bases, the J end by 0 bases, with 21 bases between. CDR1 is DFQATT and CDR2 is SNEGSKA in the germline V gene (reference sequence). This CDR3 reads CSASSGPRGVYSNQPQHF. CDR3 nucleotides: TGCAGTGCTAGTTCAGGGCCTCGAGGGGTTTATAGCAATCAGCCCCAGCATTTT.

This clonotype was observed at least ten times. The CDR3 region has the DNA TGTGCCATCAGTGAGTCGATGGCTCTTAACACCGGGGAGCTGTTTTTT. Protein: CAISESMALNTGELFF. This sequence joins TRBV10-3 and TRBJ2-2; D is undetermined. The CDR3 consists of 16 residues. CDR1 and CDR2 from the germline V gene are ENHRY and SYGVKD. V gave up 0 bases and J gave up 2 bases, with 10 bases separating them.

This clonotype occurred a few times. The rearrangement uses TRBV4-3 and TRBJ2-3; D possibly corresponds to TRBD2 (6 bases). CDR1 LGHNA and CDR2 YSLEER come from the germline V gene. The length of the CDR3 is 14 residues. The V end lost 1 base, the J end lost 7 bases, and 12 bases lay between the germline ends. The CDR3 nucleotides read TGCGCCAGCAGCCAAGCCCAGGGAGGACATACGCAGTATTTT. Amino acid sequence: CASSQAQGGHTQYF.

The table lists this clonotype with a few counts. This chain's CDR3 is CASSLVPAGIEAYEQYF. In DNA, the CDR3 is TGCGCCAGCAGCTTGGTCCCGGCAGGGATTGAGGCTTACGAGCAGTACTTC. This sequence joins TRBV5-1 and TRBJ2-7, with D tentatively TRBD1 (5 bases). The V end was cut by 0 bases, the J end by 4 bases, with 20 bases between. Germline V gives CDR1 SGHRS, CDR2 YFSETQ. The CDR3 totals 17 residues.

CDR3 nucleotides: TGTGCCAGCAGCCCGTGGGGCCCCAGGAGTTCACCCCTCCACTTT. It specifies CASSPWGPRSSPLHF. V usage is TRBV5-5 and J usage is TRBJ1-6, with a tentative D call TRBD1 (5 bases). Germline assignment: CDR1 SGHKS and CDR2 YYEKEE (reference sequence). V gave up 4 bases and J gave up 9 bases, with 17 bases separating them. The CDR3 spans 15 residues.

The J gene is TRBJ2-4, the V gene TRBV6-5, with D maybe TRBD1 (6 bases). Deletions cut 2 bases from V and 5 bases from J, with 13 bases between. The CDR3 runs to 15 residues. From germline, CDR1 is MNHEY and CDR2 SVGAGI. CDR3 protein: CASSYKTGRQNIQYF. The CDR3 DNA follows: TGTGCCAGCAGTTACAAAACAGGGCGCCAAAACATTCAGTACTTC.

This clonotype has a single count. The chain couples TRBV7-6 to TRBJ1-1, with D uncertain. Germline assignment: CDR1 SGHVS and CDR2 FNYEAQ. The CDR3 has 19 amino acids. V was cut by 2 bases and J by 3 bases, with 25 bases left in between. The CDR3 coding sequence is TGTGCCAGCAGCTTACTTAGGGAGGGCTTTTTAATAAGGGACACTGAAGCTTTCTTT. The encoded protein is CASSLLREGFLIRDTEAFF.